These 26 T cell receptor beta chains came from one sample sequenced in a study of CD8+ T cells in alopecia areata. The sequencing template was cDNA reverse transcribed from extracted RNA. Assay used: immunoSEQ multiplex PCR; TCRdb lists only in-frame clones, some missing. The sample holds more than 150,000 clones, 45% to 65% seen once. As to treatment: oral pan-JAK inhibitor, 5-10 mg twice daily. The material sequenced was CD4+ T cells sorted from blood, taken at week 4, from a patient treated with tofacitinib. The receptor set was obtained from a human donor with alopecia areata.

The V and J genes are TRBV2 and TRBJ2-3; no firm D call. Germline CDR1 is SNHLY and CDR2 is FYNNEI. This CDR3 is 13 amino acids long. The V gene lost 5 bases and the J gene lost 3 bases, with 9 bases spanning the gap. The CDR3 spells CASSNRATDTQYF. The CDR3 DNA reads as TGTGCCAGCAGTAATCGAGCTACAGATACGCAGTATTTT.

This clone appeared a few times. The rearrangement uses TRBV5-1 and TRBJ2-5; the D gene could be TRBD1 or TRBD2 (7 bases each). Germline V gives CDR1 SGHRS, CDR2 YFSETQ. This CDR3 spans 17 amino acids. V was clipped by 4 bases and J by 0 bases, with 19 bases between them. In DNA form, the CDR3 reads TGCGCCAGCAGCCGAGGGGAGGGGGCCACGTACCAAGAGACCCAGTACTTC. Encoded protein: CASSRGEGATYQETQYF.

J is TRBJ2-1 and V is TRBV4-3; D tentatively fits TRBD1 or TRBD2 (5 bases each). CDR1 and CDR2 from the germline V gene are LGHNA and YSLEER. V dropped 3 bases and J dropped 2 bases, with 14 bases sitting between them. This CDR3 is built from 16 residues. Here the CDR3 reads CASSHIPRGPYNEQFF. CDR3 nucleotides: TGCGCCAGCAGCCATATACCCCGGGGCCCCTACAATGAGCAGTTCTTC.

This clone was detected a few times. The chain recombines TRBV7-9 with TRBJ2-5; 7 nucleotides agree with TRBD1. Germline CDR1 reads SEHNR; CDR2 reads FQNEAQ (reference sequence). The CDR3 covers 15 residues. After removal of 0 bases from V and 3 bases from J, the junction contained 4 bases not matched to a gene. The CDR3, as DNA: TGTGCCAGCAGCTTAGCTGTCGGACAGGAAGAGACCCAGTACTTC. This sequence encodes CASSLAVGQEETQYF.

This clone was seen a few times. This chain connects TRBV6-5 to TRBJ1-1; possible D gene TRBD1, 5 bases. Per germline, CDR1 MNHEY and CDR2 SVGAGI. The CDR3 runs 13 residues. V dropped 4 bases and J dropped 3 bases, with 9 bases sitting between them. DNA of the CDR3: TGTGCCAGCAGTTTGAGGGGATACACTGAAGCTTTCTTT. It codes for CASSLRGYTEAFF.

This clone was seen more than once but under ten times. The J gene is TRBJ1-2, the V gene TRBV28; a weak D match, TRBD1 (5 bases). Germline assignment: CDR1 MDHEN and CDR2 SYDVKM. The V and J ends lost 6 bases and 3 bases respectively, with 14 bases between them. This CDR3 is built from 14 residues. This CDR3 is CASSRAGTDYGYTF. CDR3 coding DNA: TGTGCCAGCAGCCGCGCAGGGACGGACTATGGCTACACCTTC.

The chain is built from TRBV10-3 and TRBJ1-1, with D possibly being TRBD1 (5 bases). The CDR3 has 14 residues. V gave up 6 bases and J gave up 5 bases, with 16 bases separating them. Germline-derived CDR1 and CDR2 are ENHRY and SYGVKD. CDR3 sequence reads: CAIRGESEGTEAFF. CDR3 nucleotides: TGTGCCATCAGGGGGGAATCGGAGGGGACTGAAGCTTTCTTT.

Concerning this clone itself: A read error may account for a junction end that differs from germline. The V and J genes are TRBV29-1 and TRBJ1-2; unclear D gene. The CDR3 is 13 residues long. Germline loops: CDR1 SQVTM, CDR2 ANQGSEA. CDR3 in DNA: TGCAGCGTAGAAGGGCGGACTGTTCGTGGCTACACCTTC. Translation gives CSVEGRTVRGYTF.

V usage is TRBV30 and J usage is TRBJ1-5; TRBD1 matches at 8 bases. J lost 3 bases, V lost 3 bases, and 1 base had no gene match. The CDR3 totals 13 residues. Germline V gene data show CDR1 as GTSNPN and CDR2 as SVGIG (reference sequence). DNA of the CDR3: TGTGCCTGGAGGGACAGGGCCAATCAGCCCCAGCATTTT. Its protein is CAWRDRANQPQHF.

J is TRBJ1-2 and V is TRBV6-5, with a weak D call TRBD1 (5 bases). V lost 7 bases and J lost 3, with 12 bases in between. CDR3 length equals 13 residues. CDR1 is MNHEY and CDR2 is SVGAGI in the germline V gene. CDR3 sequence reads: CASTRTGDYGYTF. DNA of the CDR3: TGTGCCAGCACCCGCACAGGTGACTATGGCTACACCTTC.

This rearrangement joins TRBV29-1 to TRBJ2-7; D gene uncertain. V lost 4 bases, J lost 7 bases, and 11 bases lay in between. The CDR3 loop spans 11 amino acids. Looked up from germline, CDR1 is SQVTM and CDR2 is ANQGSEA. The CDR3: CSVAYLGEQYF. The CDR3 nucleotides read TGCAGCGTTGCCTACCTTGGGGAGCAGTACTTC.

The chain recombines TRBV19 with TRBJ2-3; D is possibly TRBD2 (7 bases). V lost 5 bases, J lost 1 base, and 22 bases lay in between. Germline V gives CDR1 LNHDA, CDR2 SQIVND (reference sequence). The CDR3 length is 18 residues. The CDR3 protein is CASSVGGGAIRGTDTQYF. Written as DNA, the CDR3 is TGTGCCAGTAGTGTAGGCGGGGGCGCAATTCGGGGCACAGATACGCAGTATTTT.

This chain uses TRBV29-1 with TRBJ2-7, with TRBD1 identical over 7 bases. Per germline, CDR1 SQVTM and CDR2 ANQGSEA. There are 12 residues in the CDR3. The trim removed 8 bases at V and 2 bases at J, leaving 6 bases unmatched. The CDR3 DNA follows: TGCAGCTTCGGACAGGTAGCCTACGAGCAGTACTTC. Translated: CSFGQVAYEQYF.

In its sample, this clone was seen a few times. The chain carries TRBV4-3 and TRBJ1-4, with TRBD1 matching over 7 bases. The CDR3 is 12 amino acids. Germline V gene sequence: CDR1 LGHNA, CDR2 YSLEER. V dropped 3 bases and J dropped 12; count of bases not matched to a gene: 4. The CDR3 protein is CASSHERGQLFF. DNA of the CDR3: TGCGCCAGCAGCCATGAGAGGGGGCAACTGTTTTTT.

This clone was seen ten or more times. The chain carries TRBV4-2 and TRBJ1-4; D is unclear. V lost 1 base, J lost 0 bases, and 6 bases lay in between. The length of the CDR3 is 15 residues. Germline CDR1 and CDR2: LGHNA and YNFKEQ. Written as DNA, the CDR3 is TGTGCCAGCAGCCAAGTCGGAGCAACTAATGAAAAACTGTTTTTT. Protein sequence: CASSQVGATNEKLFF.

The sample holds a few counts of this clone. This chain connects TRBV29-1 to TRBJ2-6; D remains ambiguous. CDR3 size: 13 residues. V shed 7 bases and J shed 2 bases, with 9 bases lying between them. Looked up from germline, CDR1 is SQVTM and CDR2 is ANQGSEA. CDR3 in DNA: TGCAGCGCAATAAAGACTGGGGCCAACGTCCTGACTTTC. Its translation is CSAIKTGANVLTF.

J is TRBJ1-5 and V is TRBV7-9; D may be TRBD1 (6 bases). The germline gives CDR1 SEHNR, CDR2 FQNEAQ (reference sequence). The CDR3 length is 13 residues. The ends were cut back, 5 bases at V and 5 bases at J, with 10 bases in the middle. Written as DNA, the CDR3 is TGTGCCAGCAGCCGAGGGGGGCATCAGCCCCAGCATTTT. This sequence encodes CASSRGGHQPQHF.

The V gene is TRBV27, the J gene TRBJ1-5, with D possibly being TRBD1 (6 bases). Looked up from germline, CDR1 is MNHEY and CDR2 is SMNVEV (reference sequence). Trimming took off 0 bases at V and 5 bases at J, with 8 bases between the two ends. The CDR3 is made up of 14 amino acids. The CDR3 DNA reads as TGTGCCAGCAGTTTATCAAGGGGGGATCAGCCCCAGCATTTT. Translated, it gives CASSLSRGDQPQHF.

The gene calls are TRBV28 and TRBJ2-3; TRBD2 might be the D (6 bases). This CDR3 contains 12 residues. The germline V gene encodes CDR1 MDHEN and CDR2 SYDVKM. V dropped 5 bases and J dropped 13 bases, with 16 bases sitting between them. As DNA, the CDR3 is TGTGCCAGCAGTGGATTGGGGGGAGCGGAGTATTTT. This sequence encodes CASSGLGGAEYF.

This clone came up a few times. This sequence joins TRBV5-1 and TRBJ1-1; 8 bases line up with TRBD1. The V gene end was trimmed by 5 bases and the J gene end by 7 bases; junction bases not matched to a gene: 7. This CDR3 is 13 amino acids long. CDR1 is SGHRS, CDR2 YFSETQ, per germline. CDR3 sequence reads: CASSSRQGNEAFF. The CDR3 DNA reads TGCGCCAGCAGTTCGAGACAGGGGAATGAAGCTTTCTTT.

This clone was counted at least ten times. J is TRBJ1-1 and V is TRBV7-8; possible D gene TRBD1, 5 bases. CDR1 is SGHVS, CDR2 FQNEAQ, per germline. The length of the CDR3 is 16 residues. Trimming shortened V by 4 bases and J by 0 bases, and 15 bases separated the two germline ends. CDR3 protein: CASSSPNGDVNTEAFF. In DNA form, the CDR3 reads TGTGCCAGCAGCTCCCCTAATGGGGACGTGAACACTGAAGCTTTCTTT.

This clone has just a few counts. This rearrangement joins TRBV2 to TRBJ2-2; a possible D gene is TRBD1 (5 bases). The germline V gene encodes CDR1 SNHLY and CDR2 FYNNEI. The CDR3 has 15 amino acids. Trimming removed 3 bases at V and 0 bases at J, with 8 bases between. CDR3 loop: CASSEGRANTGELFF. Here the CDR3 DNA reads TGTGCCAGCAGTGAGGGCAGGGCGAACACCGGGGAGCTGTTTTTT. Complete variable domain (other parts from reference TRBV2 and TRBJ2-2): EPEVTQTPSHQVTQMGQEVILRCVPISNHLYFYWYRQILGQKVEFLVSFYNNEISEKSEIFDDQFSVERPDGSNFTLKIRSTKLEDSAMYFCASSEGRANTGELFFGEGSRLTVL.

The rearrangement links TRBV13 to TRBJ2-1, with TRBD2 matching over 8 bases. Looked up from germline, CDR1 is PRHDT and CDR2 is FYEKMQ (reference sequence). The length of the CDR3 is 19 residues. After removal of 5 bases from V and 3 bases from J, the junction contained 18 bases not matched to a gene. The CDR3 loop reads CASSPVGRGARGNYNEQFF. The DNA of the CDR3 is TGTGCCAGCAGCCCCGTTGGGCGGGGGGCCCGCGGGAACTACAATGAGCAGTTCTTC.

The chain's CDR3 is CASSAGTGSINEQFF. For the CDR3, the DNA is TGTGCCAGCAGTGCCGGGACAGGGAGCATAAATGAGCAGTTCTTC. The gene calls are TRBV9 and TRBJ2-1, with 9 bases lining up with TRBD1. CDR3 length: 15 amino acids. Germline lookup yields CDR1 SGDLS and CDR2 YYNGEE. With 5 bases clipped from V and 7 bases from J, the junction kept 10 bases outside the gene matches.

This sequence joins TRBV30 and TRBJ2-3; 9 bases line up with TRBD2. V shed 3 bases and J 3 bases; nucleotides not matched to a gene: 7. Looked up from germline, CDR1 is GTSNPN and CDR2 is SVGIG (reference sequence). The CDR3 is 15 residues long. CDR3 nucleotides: TGTGCCTGGAGCCGATTAAGCGGGGGGACAGATACGCAGTATTTT. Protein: CAWSRLSGGTDTQYF.

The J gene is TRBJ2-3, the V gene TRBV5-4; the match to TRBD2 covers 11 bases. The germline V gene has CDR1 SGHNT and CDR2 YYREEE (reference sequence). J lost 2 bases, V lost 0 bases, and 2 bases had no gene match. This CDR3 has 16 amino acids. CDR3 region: CASSLGLAGTTDTQYF. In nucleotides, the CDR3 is TGTGCCAGCAGCTTGGGACTAGCGGGGACCACAGATACGCAGTATTTT.